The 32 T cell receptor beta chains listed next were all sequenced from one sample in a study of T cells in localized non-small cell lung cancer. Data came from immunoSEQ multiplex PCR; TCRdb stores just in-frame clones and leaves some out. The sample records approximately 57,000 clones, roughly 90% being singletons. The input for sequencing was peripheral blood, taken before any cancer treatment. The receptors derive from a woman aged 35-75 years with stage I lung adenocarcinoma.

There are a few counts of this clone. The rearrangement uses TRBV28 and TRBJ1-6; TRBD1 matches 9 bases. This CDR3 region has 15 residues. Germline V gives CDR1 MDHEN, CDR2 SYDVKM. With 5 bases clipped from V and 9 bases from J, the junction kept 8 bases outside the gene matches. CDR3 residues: CASSPTGQGSSPLHF. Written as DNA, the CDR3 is TGTGCCAGCAGTCCAACTGGACAGGGGAGTTCACCCCTCCACTTT.

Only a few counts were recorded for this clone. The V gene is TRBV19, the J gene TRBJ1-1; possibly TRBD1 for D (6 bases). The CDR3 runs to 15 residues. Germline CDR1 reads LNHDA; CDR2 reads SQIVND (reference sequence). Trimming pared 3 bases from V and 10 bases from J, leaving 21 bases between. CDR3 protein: CASSIFHSSGAGAFF. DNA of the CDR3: TGTGCCAGTAGTATCTTTCATTCGTCGGGGGCGGGAGCTTTCTTT.

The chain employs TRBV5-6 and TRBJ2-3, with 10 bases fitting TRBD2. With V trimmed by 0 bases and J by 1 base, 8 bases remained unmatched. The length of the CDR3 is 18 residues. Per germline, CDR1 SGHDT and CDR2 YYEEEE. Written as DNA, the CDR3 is TGTGCCAGCAGCTTGGTGGTAGCGGGGGGCCGGGGCACAGATACGCAGTATTTT. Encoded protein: CASSLVVAGGRGTDTQYF.

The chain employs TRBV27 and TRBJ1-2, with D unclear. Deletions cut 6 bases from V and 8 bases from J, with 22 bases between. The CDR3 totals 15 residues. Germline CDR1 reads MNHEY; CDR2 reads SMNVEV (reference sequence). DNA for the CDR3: TGTGCCAGCAGCACCCAACCCGACCGTCCGATCGGCTACACCTTC. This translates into CASSTQPDRPIGYTF.

The CDR3 reads CASSSGTLLGSQYF. The DNA for the CDR3 is TGTGCCAGCAGCTCGGGGACTCTTTTGGGGTCCCAGTACTTC. The V gene is TRBV7-8, the J gene TRBJ2-5; tentatively, D is TRBD2 (6 bases). The CDR3 has 14 amino acids. Germline CDR1 and CDR2: SGHVS and FQNEAQ. V was clipped by 4 bases and J by 9 bases, with 18 bases between them.

CDR3 loop: CASSLATRGGDDTQYF. DNA for the CDR3: TGCGCCAGCAGCTTGGCCACGCGGGGGGGAGACGATACGCAGTATTTT. This chain links TRBV5-1 with TRBJ2-3; 9 bases agree with TRBD2. This CDR3 is built from 16 residues. With V trimmed by 0 bases and J by 6 bases, 8 bases remained unmatched. Germline values: CDR1 SGHRS, CDR2 YFSETQ.

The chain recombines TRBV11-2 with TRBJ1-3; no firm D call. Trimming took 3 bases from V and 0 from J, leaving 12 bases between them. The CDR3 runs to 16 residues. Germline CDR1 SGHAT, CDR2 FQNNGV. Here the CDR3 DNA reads TGTGCCAGCAGCTTGATCCCGACTAGCTCTGGAAACACCATATATTTT. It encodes CASSLIPTSSGNTIYF.

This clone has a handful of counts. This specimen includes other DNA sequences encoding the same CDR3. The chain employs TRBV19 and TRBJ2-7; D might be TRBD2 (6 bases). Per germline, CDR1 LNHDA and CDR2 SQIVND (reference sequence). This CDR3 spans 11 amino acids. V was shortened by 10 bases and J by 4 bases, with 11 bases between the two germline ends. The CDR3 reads CATSGDYEQYF. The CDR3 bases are TGTGCCACGTCGGGAGATTACGAGCAGTACTTC. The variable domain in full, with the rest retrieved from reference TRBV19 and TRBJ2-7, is DGGITQSPKYLFRKEGQNVTLSCEQNLNHDAMYWYRQDPGQGLRLIYYSQIVNDFQKGDIAEGYSVSREKKESFPLTVTSAQKNPTAFYLCATSGDYEQYFGPGTRLTVT.

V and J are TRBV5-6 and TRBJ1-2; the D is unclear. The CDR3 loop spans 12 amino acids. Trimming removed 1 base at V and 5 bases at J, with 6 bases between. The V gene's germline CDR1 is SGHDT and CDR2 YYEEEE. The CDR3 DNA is TGTGCCAGCAGCTTGAAGGGTTATGGCTACACCTTC. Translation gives CASSLKGYGYTF.

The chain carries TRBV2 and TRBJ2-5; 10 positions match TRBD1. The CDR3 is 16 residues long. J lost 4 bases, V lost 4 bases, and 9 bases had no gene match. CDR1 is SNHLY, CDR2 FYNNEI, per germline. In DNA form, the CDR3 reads TGTGCCAGCAGTGGTTTTCCGGGACAGGGGATAGAGACCCAGTACTTC. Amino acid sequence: CASSGFPGQGIETQYF.

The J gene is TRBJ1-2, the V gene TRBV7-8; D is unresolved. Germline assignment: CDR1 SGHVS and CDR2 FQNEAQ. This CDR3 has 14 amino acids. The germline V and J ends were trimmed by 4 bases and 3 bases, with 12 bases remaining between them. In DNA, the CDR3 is TGTGCCAGCAGCTCGGACCTTAAGGACTATGGCTACACCTTC. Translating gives CASSSDLKDYGYTF.

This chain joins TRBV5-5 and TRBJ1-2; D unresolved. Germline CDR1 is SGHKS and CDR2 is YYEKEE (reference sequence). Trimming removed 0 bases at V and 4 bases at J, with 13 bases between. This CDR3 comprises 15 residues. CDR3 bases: TGTGCCAGCAGCTTGGGAGGGAACAACTTCTATGGCTACACCTTC. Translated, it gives CASSLGGNNFYGYTF.

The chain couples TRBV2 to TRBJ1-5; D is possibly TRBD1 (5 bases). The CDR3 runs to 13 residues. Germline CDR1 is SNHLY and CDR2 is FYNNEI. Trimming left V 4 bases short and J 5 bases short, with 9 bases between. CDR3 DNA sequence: TGTGCCAGCAGTGGGGGGGTAGATCAGCCCCAGCATTTT. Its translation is CASSGGVDQPQHF. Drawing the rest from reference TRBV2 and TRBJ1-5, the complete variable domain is EPEVTQTPSHQVTQMGQEVILRCVPISNHLYFYWYRQILGQKVEFLVSFYNNEISEKSEIFDDQFSVERPDGSNFTLKIRSTKLEDSAMYFCASSGGVDQPQHFGDGTRLSIL.

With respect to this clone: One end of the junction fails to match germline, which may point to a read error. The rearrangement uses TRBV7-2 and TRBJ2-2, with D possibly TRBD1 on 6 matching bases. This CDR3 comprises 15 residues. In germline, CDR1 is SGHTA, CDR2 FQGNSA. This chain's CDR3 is CASSVAGQHTGELFF. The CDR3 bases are TGTGCCAGCAGCGTAGCTGGACAGCACACCGGGGAGCTGTTTTTT.

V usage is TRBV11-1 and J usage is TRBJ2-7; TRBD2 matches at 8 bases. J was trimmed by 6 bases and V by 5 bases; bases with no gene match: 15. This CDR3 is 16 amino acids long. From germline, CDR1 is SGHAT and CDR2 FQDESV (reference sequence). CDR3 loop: CASSGRETGLGLEQYF. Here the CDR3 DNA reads TGTGCCAGCAGCGGAAGGGAGACGGGACTAGGCCTCGAGCAGTACTTC.

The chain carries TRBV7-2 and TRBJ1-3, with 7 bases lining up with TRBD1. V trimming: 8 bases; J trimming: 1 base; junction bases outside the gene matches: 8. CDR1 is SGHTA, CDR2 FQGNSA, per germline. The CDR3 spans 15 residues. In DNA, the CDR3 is TGTGCCAGCTCGACAGGGTCAGCTTCTGGAAACACCATATATTTT. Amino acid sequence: CASSTGSASGNTIYF. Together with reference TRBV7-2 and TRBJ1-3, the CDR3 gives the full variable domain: GAGVSQSPSNKVTEKGKDVELRCDPISGHTALYWYRQSLGQGLEFLIYFQGNSAPDKSGLPSDRFSAERTGGSVSTLTIQRTQQEDSAVYLCASSTGSASGNTIYFGEGSWLTVV.

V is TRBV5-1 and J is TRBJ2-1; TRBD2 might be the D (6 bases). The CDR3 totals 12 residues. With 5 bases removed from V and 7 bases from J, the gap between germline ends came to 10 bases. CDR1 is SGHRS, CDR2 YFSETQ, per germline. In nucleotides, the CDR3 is TGCGCCAGCAGTGTCGGGGGTAATGAGCAGTTCTTC. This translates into CASSVGGNEQFF. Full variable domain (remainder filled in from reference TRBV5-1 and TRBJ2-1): KAGVTQTPRYLIKTRGQQVTLSCSPISGHRSVSWYQQTPGQGLQFLFEYFSETQRNKGNFPGRFSGRQFSNSRSEMNVSTLELGDSALYLCASSVGGNEQFFGPGTRLTVL.

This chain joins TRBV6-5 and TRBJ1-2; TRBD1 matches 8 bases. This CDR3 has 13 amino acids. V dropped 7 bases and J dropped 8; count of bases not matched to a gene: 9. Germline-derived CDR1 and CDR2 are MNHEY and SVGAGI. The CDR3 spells CASMGDRRTGYTF. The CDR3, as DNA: TGTGCCAGCATGGGGGACAGGCGGACGGGCTACACCTTC.

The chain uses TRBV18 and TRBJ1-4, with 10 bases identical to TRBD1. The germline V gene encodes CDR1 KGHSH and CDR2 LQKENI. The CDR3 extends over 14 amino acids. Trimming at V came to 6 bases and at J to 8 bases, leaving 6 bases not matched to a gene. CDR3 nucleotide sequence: TGTGCCAGCTCCCGGGACAGGGGTGGCGAAAAACTGTTTTTT. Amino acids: CASSRDRGGEKLFF.

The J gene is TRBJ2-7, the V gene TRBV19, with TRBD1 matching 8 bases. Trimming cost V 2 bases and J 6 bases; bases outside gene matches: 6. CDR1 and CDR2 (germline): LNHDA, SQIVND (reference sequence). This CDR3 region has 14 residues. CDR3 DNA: TGTGCCAGTAGTATACAGGGGGCGCGTCGCGAGCAGTACTTC. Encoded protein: CASSIQGARREQYF.

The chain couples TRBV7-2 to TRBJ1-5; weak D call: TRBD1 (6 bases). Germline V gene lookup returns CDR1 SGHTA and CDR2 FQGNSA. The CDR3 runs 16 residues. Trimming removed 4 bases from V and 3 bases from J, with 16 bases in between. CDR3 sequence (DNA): TGTGCCAGCAGCTCCGGACAGCCACCGTTCAATCAGCCCCAGCATTTT. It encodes CASSSGQPPFNQPQHF.

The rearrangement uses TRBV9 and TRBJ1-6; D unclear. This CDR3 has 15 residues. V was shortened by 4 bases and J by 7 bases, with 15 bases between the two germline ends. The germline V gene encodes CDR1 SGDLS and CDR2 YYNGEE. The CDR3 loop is CASSFRPGLNSPLHF. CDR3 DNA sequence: TGTGCCAGCAGCTTCCGACCGGGCCTCAATTCACCCCTCCACTTT.

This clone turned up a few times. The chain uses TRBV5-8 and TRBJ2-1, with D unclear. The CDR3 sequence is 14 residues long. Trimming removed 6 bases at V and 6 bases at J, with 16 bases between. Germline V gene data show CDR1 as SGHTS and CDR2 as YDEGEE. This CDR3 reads CASTSTAASNEQFF. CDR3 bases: TGTGCCAGCACCTCGACGGCGGCGAGCAATGAGCAGTTCTTC. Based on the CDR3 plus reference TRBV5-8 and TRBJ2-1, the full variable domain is EAGVTQSPTHLIKTRGQQATLRCSPISGHTSVYWYQQALGLGLQFLLWYDEGEERNRGNFPPRFSGRQFPNYSSELNVNALELEDSALYLCASTSTAASNEQFFGPGTRLTVL.

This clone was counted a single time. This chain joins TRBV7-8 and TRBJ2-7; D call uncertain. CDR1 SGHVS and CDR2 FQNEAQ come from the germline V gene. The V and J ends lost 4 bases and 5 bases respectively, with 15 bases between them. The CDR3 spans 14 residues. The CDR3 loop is CASSSPEVLDEQYF. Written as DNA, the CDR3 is TGTGCCAGCAGCTCGCCAGAGGTCTTGGACGAGCAGTACTTC.

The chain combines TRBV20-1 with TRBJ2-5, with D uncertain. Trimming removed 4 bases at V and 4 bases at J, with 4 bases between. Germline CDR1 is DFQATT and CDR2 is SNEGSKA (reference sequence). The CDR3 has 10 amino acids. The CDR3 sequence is CSAIVETQYF. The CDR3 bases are TGCAGTGCTATTGTAGAGACCCAGTACTTC.

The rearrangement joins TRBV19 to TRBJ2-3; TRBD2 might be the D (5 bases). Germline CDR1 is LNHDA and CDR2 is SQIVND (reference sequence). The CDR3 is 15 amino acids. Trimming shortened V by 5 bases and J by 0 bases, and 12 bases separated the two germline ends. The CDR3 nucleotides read TGTGCCAGTAGTTTAGGAGCGGTTAGCACAGATACGCAGTATTTT. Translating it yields CASSLGAVSTDTQYF.

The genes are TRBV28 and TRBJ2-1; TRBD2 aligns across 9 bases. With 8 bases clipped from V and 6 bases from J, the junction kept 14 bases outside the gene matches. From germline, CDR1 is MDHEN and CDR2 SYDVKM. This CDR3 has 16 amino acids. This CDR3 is CASAMRGSGGLNEQFF. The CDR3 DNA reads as TGTGCCAGCGCAATGAGGGGTAGCGGGGGACTCAATGAGCAGTTCTTC.

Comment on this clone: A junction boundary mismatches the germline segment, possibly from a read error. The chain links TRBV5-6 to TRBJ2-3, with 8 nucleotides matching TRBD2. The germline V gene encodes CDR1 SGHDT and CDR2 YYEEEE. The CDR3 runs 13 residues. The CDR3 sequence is CASSVPRGDKQYF. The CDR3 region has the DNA TGTGCCAGCAGCGTGCCGCGGGGGGATAAGCAGTATTTT.

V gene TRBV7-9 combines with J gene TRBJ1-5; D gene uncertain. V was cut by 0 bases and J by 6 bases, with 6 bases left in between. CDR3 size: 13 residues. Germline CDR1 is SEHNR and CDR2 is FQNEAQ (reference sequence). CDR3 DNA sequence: TGTGCCAGCAGCTTAGCGCGAAGTCAGCCCCAGCATTTT. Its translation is CASSLARSQPQHF.

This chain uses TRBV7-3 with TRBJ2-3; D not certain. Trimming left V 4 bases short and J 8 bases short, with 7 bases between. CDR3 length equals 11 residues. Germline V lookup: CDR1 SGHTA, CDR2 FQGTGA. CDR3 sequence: CASSSPPTQYF. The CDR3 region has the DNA TGTGCCAGCAGCTCACCTCCTACGCAGTATTTT.

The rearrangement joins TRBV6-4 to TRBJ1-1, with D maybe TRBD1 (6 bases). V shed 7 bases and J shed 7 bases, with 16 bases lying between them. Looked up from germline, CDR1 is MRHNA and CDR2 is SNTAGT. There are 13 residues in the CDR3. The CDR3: CASTTRQDLEAFF. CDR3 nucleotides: TGTGCCAGCACCACAAGACAGGACCTTGAAGCTTTCTTT.

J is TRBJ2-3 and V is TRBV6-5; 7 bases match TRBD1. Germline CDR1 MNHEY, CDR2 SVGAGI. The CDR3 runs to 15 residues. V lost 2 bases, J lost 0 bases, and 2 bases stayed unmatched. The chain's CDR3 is CASSYDRASTDTQYF. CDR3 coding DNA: TGTGCCAGCAGTTACGACAGGGCTAGCACAGATACGCAGTATTTT.